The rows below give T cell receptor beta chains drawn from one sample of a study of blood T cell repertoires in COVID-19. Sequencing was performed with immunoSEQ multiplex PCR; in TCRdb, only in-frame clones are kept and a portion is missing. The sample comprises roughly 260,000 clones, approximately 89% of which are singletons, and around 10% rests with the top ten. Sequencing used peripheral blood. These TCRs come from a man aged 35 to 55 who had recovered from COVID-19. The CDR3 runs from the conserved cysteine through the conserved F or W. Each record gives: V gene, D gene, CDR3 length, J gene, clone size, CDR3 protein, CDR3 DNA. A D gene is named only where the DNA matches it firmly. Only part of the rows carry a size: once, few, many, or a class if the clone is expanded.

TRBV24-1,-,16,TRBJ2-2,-,CATRKGYGGNTGELFF,TGTGCCACCAGGAAGGGCTACGGGGGGAACACCGGGGAGCTGTTTTTT
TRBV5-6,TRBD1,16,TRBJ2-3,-,CASSSRDRGYTDTQYF,TGTGCCAGCAGCTCCCGGGACAGGGGGTACACAGATACGCAGTATTTT
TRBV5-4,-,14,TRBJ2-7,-,CASSHEGGTYEQYF,TGTGCCAGCAGCCATGAAGGGGGAACCTACGAGCAGTACTTC
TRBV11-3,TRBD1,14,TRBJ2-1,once,CASSLEGTASEQFF,TGTGCCAGCAGCTTAGAAGGGACAGCGTCTGAGCAGTTCTTC
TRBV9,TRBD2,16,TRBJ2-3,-,CASSVVAGGPTDTQYF,TGTGCCAGCAGCGTAGTAGCGGGGGGGCCAACAGATACGCAGTATTTT
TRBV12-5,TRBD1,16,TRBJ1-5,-,CASGLVRGQGTQPQHF,TGTGCTAGTGGTTTGGTACGTGGACAGGGGACGCAGCCCCAGCATTTT
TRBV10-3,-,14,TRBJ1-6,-,CAITLGGSNSPLHF,TGTGCCATCACTTTAGGTGGGAGTAATTCACCCCTCCACTTT
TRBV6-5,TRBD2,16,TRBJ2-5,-,CASSYSLAGAQETQYF,TGTGCCAGCAGTTACTCGCTAGCGGGAGCCCAAGAGACCCAGTACTTC
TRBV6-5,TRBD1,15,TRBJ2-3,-,CASRITSTGADTQYF,TGTGCCAGCAGAATCACCTCGACAGGGGCAGATACGCAGTATTTT
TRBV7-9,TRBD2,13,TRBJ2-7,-,CASSHDRGDEQYF,TGTGCCAGCAGCCATGATCGGGGGGACGAGCAGTACTTC
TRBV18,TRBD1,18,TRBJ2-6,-,CASSPPQGVSSGANVLTF,TGTGCCAGCTCACCTCCCCAGGGGGTGAGCTCTGGGGCCAACGTCCTGACTTTC
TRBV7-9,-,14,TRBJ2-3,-,CASSPSPNTDTQYF,TGTGCCAGCAGCCCCTCCCCTAACACAGATACGCAGTATTTT
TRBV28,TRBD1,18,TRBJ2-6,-,CASSSRDRALSGANVLTF,TGTGCCAGCAGTTCCCGGGACAGGGCACTCTCTGGGGCCAACGTCCTGACTTTC
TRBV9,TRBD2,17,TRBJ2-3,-,CASSVAQRERRTDTQYF,TGTGCCAGCAGCGTAGCCCAGCGGGAGCGGAGAACAGATACGCAGTATTTT
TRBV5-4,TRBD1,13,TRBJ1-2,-,CASSIGTGKGYTF,TGTGCCAGCAGTATCGGGACAGGGAAAGGCTACACCTTC
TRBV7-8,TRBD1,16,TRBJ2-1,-,CASSYLGQVSYNEQFF,TGTGCCAGCAGCTACCTGGGACAGGTCTCCTACAATGAGCAGTTCTTC
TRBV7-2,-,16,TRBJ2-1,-,CASSLGTGLSYNEQFF,TGTGCCAGCAGCTTAGGAACAGGTCTCTCCTACAATGAGCAGTTCTTC
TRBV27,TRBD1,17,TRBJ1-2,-,CASSPYATGGGIYGYTF,TGTGCCAGCAGCCCTTACGCGACAGGGGGAGGAATCTATGGCTACACCTTC
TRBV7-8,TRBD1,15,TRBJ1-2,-,CASSTGTGTIYGYTF,TGTGCCAGCAGCACCGGGACAGGGACCATATATGGCTACACCTTC
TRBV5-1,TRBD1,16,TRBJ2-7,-,CASSVYRGPLPYEQYF,TGCGCCAGCAGCGTATACAGGGGCCCCTTGCCGTACGAGCAGTACTTC
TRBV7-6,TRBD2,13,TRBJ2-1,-,CASSPSGNNEQFF,TGTGCCAGCAGCCCCAGCGGGAACAATGAGCAGTTCTTC
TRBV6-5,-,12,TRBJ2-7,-,CASSKRRDPCFF,TGTGCCAGCAGCAAGCGGCGGGATCCGTGTTTCTTC
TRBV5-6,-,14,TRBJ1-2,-,CASSLLQGMGGYTF,TGTGCCAGCAGCTTGTTACAGGGTATGGGGGGCTACACCTTC
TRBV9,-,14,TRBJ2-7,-,CASSDRVGAYEQYF,TGTGCCAGCAGCGACAGGGTTGGCGCCTACGAGCAGTACTTC
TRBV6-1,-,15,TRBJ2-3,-,CASSEAGASTDTQYF,TGTGCCAGCAGTGAAGCGGGGGCCAGCACAGATACGCAGTATTTT
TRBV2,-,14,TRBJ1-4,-,CASSGGRVGEKLFF,TGTGCCAGCAGTGGCGGCAGGGTCGGTGAAAAACTGTTTTTT
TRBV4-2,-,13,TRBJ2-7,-,CASSQDTGDEQYF,TGTGCCAGCAGCCAAGATACTGGAGACGAGCAGTACTTC
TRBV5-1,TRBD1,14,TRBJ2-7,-,CASSLGQGLGEQYF,TGCGCCAGCAGCTTGGGACAGGGCCTAGGAGAGCAGTACTTC
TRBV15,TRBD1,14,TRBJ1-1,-,CATSRDRAGGEAFF,TGTGCCACCAGCAGAGATCGCGCAGGGGGAGAAGCTTTCTTT
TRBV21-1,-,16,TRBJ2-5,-,CASSKTGTGFFETQYF,TGTGCCAGCAGCAAAACCGGGACAGGGTTCTTCGAGACCCAGTACTTC
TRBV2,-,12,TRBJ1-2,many,CASSERGNGYTF,TGTGCCAGCAGTGAGAGAGGGAATGGCTACACCTTC
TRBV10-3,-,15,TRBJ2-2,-,CAIRSSTSNTGELFF,TGTGCCATCAGATCCTCGACTAGTAACACCGGGGAGCTGTTTTTT
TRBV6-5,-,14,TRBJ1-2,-,CASRLSGDNYGYTF,TGTGCCAGCAGATTGTCGGGAGACAACTATGGCTACACCTTC
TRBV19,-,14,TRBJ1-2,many,CASTDGQGTYGYTF,TGTGCCAGTACCGACGGGCAGGGGACCTATGGCTACACCTTC
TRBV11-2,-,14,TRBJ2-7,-,CASSSLGGVGEQYF,TGTGCCAGCAGCTCGCTCGGCGGGGTTGGTGAGCAGTACTTC
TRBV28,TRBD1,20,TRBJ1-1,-,CASSTHHHRGQGLPTPEAFF,TGTGCCAGCAGTACGCACCACCACCGGGGACAGGGGCTGCCCACCCCCGAAGCTTTCTTT
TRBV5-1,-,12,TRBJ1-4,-,CASSPTNEKLFF,TGCGCCAGCAGCCCAACAAATGAAAAACTGTTTTTT
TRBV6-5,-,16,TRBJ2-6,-,CASSSPLFSGANVLTF,TGTGCCAGCAGTTCCCCTCTGTTCTCTGGGGCCAACGTCCTGACTTTC
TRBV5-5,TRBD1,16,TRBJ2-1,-,CASSWSMDRARVEQFF,TGTGCCAGCAGCTGGAGCATGGACAGGGCCCGAGTAGAGCAGTTCTTC
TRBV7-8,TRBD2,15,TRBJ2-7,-,CASSVSGRQGVEQYF,TGTGCCAGCAGCGTTAGCGGGCGGCAGGGTGTCGAGCAGTACTTC
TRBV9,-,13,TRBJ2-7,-,CASSVGAAGEQYF,TGTGCCAGCAGCGTAGGGGCAGCTGGGGAGCAGTACTTC
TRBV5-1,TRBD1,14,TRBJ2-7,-,CASSPGQGTKEQYF,TGCGCCAGCAGCCCCGGACAGGGGACGAAGGAGCAGTACTTC
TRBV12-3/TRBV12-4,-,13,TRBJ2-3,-,CASSGLGSNTQYF,TGTGCCAGTTCAGGGTTGGGCTCAAATACGCAGTATTTT
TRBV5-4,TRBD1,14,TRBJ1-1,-,CASSLEGQMIEAFF,TGTGCCAGCAGCTTGGAGGGACAGATGATTGAAGCTTTCTTT
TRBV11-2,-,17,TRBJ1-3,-,CASSPSLWGGVENTIYF,TGTGCCAGCAGCCCGTCCCTCTGGGGGGGTGTGGAAAACACCATATATTTT
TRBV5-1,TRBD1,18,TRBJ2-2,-,CASSPFRQGAGDTGELFF,TGCGCCAGCAGCCCCTTCCGACAGGGGGCAGGAGACACCGGGGAGCTGTTTTTT
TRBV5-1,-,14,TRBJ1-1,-,CASSFQGSNTEAFF,TGCGCCAGCAGCTTCCAGGGGTCCAACACTGAAGCTTTCTTT
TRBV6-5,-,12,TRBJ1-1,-,CASSRIGHEAFF,TGTGCCAGCAGTCGGATTGGGCATGAAGCTTTCTTT
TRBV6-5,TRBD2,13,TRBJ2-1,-,CASRRGSYNEQFF,TGTGCCAGCAGGCGGGGGTCCTACAATGAGCAGTTCTTC
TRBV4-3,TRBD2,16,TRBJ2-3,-,CASSQGASGSSDTQYF,TGCGCCAGCAGCCAGGGGGCTAGCGGGAGTTCAGATACGCAGTATTTT
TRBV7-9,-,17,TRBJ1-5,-,CASSFGTGRVSNQPQHF,TGTGCCAGCAGCTTTGGTACAGGGCGGGTGAGCAATCAGCCCCAGCATTTT
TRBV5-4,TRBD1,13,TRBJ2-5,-,CASSRGTVETQYF,TGTGCCAGCAGCCGAGGGACAGTAGAGACCCAGTACTTC
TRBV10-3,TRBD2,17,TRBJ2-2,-,CAISESWRGGLAGELFF,TGTGCCATCAGTGAGTCTTGGCGGGGGGGCCTGGCCGGGGAGCTGTTTTTT
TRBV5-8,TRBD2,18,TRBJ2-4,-,CASSFPAGVPFDKNIQYF,TGTGCCAGCAGCTTTCCAGCGGGAGTCCCGTTTGACAAAAACATTCAGTACTTC